This passage covers 28 T cell receptor beta chains from one sample sequenced in a study of cytomegalovirus exposure and HLA in healthy donors. Primers included in the PCR were 60 Vbeta and 13 Jbeta primers. Sequenced by immunoSEQ multiplex PCR; TCRdb stores in-frame clones only, minus some. The data show roughly 110,000 clones, around 80% seen once. Material: PBMCs. All receptors come from a woman aged 45-59 years in good health and CMV-seropositive.

The rearrangement uses TRBV27 and TRBJ2-5; 9 bases agree with TRBD1. The germline V gene has CDR1 MNHEY and CDR2 SMNVEV (reference sequence). V lost 9 bases and J lost 5; bases outside the gene matches: 10. The CDR3 totals 14 residues. CDR3 in DNA: TGTGCCAGATCCCGGGACAGGGTCCAGGAGACCCAGTACTTC. Its translation: CARSRDRVQETQYF.

Notes on this clone: At one end, the junction sequence differs from germline, possibly due to a read error. The genes are TRBV7-2 and TRBJ1-2; no clear D gene. CDR1 SGHTA and CDR2 FQGNSA come from the germline V gene. This CDR3 has 15 residues. CDR3 loop: CASNLGLTTHTGYTF. In DNA, the CDR3 is TGTGCCAGCAACTTAGGTTTGACAACTCACACCGGCTACACCTTC.

This clone was picked up a small number of times. The J gene is TRBJ1-6, the V gene TRBV4-3; D is undetermined. This CDR3 contains 15 residues. CDR1 is LGHNA and CDR2 is YSLEER in the germline V gene. The V end lost 0 bases, the J end lost 6 bases, and 9 bases lay between the germline ends. CDR3 in amino acids: CASSQEVTFNSPLHF. As DNA, the CDR3 is TGCGCCAGCAGCCAAGAAGTCACTTTTAATTCACCCCTCCACTTT.

The chain couples TRBV9 to TRBJ2-5; 8 bases match TRBD2. Germline V gene sequence: CDR1 SGDLS, CDR2 YYNGEE. The CDR3 loop spans 15 amino acids. Germline trimming cut 4 bases from V and 6 bases from J; bases unmatched to any gene: 11. This CDR3 reads CASSSRGGPLQTQYF. The CDR3 DNA is TGTGCCAGCAGCTCCCGGGGGGGGCCGCTCCAGACCCAGTACTTC.

This clone was observed a single time. The V call is TRBV5-1, the J call TRBJ1-2; the match to TRBD1 covers 9 bases. Germline V lookup: CDR1 SGHRS, CDR2 YFSETQ. The CDR3 length is 17 residues. The ends lost 0 bases at V and 7 bases at J; junction bases unmatched: 13. CDR3 sequence (DNA): TGCGCCAGCAGCTTGGATTTACCGGGACAGGGTGAAAGTGGCTACACCTTC. It yields the protein CASSLDLPGQGESGYTF.

This chain connects TRBV4-3 to TRBJ2-7; possible D gene TRBD1, 6 bases. Per the germline V gene, CDR1 is LGHNA and CDR2 is YSLEER. V was trimmed by 1 base and J by 3 bases, leaving 10 bases between them. The CDR3 is made up of 14 amino acids. In DNA, the CDR3 is TGCGCCAGCAGCCAAGGGGGACAAGGCTACGAGCAGTACTTC. This encodes CASSQGGQGYEQYF.

This clone was seen a few times. The chain is built from TRBV27 and TRBJ2-7; 11 nucleotides agree with TRBD2. This CDR3 contains 16 residues. Germline CDR1 is MNHEY and CDR2 is SMNVEV (reference sequence). V lost 6 bases, J lost 3 bases, and 10 bases stayed unmatched. The CDR3 protein is CASRHSLAGGHYEQYF. CDR3 in DNA: TGTGCCAGCAGACATTCTCTAGCGGGGGGACACTACGAGCAGTACTTC.

The chain combines TRBV7-2 with TRBJ1-5; no reliable D call. The CDR3 runs to 13 residues. With 3 bases removed from V and 4 bases from J, the gap between germline ends came to 7 bases. The germline gives CDR1 SGHTA, CDR2 FQGNSA. In DNA form, the CDR3 reads TGTGCCAGCAGCTTTCGAGGGAATCAGCCCCAGCATTTT. Residues: CASSFRGNQPQHF.

This sequence joins TRBV9 and TRBJ2-2; no definite D call. The ends were cut back, 4 bases at V and 6 bases at J, with 16 bases in the middle. Germline V gene data show CDR1 as SGDLS and CDR2 as YYNGEE. The CDR3 runs to 15 residues. The CDR3 nucleotides are TGTGCCAGCAGCCCCGGCCTCAGGTACGCCGGGGAGCTGTTTTTT. This sequence encodes CASSPGLRYAGELFF.

J is TRBJ1-3 and V is TRBV6-5, with a tentative D call TRBD1 (5 bases). Trimming left V 6 bases short and J 2 bases short, with 14 bases between. This CDR3 comprises 15 residues. The germline gives CDR1 MNHEY, CDR2 SVGAGI. For the CDR3, the DNA is TGTGCCAGCAGCCCAGCGGGGCTTACTGGAAACACCATATATTTT. This encodes CASSPAGLTGNTIYF.

The V gene is TRBV28, the J gene TRBJ2-7, with TRBD1 identical over 9 bases. In germline, CDR1 is MDHEN, CDR2 SYDVKM. J was trimmed by 5 bases and V by 5 bases; bases with no gene match: 7. CDR3 length: 14 residues. The CDR3 sequence is CASSPGTGWDEQYF. CDR3 in DNA: TGTGCCAGCAGTCCCGGGACAGGGTGGGACGAGCAGTACTTC.

The V gene is TRBV5-4, the J gene TRBJ2-4; TRBD1 matches 9 bases. Germline trimming cut 4 bases from V and 0 bases from J; bases unmatched to any gene: 5. CDR3 length: 16 amino acids. The V gene's germline CDR1 is SGHNT and CDR2 YYREEE (reference sequence). The CDR3 region is CASSTGQGLAKNIQYF. CDR3 coding DNA: TGTGCCAGCAGCACTGGACAGGGGCTAGCCAAAAACATTCAGTACTTC.

CDR3 loop: CASSIGWLAGQETQYF. Written as DNA, the CDR3 is TGTGCCAGTAGTATCGGATGGCTAGCGGGGCAAGAGACCCAGTACTTC. The chain uses TRBV19 and TRBJ2-5; TRBD2 matches 9 bases. Trimming cost V 3 bases and J 2 bases; bases outside gene matches: 7. The CDR3 is 16 amino acids. The V gene's germline CDR1 is LNHDA and CDR2 SQIVND (reference sequence).

The chain has TRBV5-1 and TRBJ2-3, with D possibly being TRBD1 (6 bases). Germline V gene data show CDR1 as SGHRS and CDR2 as YFSETQ. V gave up 8 bases and J gave up 0 bases, with 16 bases separating them. The CDR3 covers 15 residues. CDR3 sequence: CASYAGTPSTDTQYF. The CDR3 DNA is TGCGCCAGTTACGCCGGGACACCCAGCACAGATACGCAGTATTTT.

The chain couples TRBV11-3 to TRBJ1-5, with D uncertain. Germline CDR1 is SGHNT and CDR2 is YENEEA. The CDR3 extends over 16 amino acids. The ends were cut back, 6 bases at V and 2 bases at J, with 17 bases in the middle. As DNA, the CDR3 is TGTGCCAGCAGGTTACCCCGGGAACGGGGCAATCAGCCCCAGCATTTT. Translated: CASRLPRERGNQPQHF. Full variable domain (outside the CDR3, taken from reference TRBV11-3 and TRBJ1-5): EAGVVQSPRYKIIEKKQPVAFWCNPISGHNTLYWYLQNLGQGPELLIRYENEEAVDDSQLPKDRFSAERLKGVDSTLKIQPAELGDSAVYLCASRLPRERGNQPQHFGDGTRLSIL.

This chain joins TRBV29-1 and TRBJ2-7; D not resolved. Germline lookup yields CDR1 SQVTM and CDR2 ANQGSEA. Trimming shortened V by 5 bases and J by 0 bases, and 11 bases separated the two germline ends. The CDR3 has 13 residues. In DNA, the CDR3 is TGCAGCGTTAGCAGGCCGGACTCCTACGAGCAGTACTTC. It is translated as CSVSRPDSYEQYF.

This chain connects TRBV7-2 to TRBJ1-1; 9 nucleotides line up with TRBD1. The CDR3 is 15 residues long. Germline loops: CDR1 SGHTA, CDR2 FQGNSA. V shed 3 bases and J 3 bases; nucleotides not matched to a gene: 5. CDR3 sequence reads: CASSLGQGMDTEAFF. CDR3 nucleotides: TGTGCCAGCAGCTTGGGACAGGGCATGGACACTGAAGCTTTCTTT. Full variable domain (rest looked up from reference TRBV7-2 and TRBJ1-1): GAGVSQSPSNKVTEKGKDVELRCDPISGHTALYWYRQSLGQGLEFLIYFQGNSAPDKSGLPSDRFSAERTGGSVSTLTIQRTQQEDSAVYLCASSLGQGMDTEAFFGQGTRLTVV.

The chain is built from TRBV9 and TRBJ2-4, with TRBD2 as a possible D gene (7 bases). The CDR3 is 14 amino acids. From germline, CDR1 is SGDLS and CDR2 YYNGEE. The V end lost 4 bases, the J end lost 6 bases, and 14 bases lay between the germline ends. CDR3 bases: TGTGCCAGCAGCTCCGGGGGCGGGGGAAACATTCAGTACTTC. Translated, it gives CASSSGGGGNIQYF.

The chain has TRBV2 and TRBJ2-7, with a weak D call TRBD2 (6 bases). There are 14 residues in the CDR3. Germline V gene data show CDR1 as SNHLY and CDR2 as FYNNEI. Trimming pared 3 bases from V and 2 bases from J, leaving 11 bases between. CDR3 region: CASSDRGTPYEQYF. The CDR3 DNA reads as TGTGCCAGCAGTGATCGGGGGACCCCCTACGAGCAGTACTTC.

The genes are TRBV5-1 and TRBJ2-3; a possible D gene is TRBD2 (5 bases). This CDR3 is 17 amino acids long. V was pared by 1 base and J by 0 bases, with 15 bases between. Looked up from germline, CDR1 is SGHRS and CDR2 is YFSETQ. In DNA form, the CDR3 reads TGCGCCAGCAGCTTGTATGAGACGGGGTGGAGCACAGATACGCAGTATTTT. Translation gives CASSLYETGWSTDTQYF.

The chain uses TRBV4-3 and TRBJ1-1; 7 bases match TRBD1. V was clipped by 2 bases and J by 8 bases; unmatched bases: 5. In germline, CDR1 is LGHNA, CDR2 YSLEER. The CDR3 length is 13 residues. The CDR3 reads CASSQSPTGEAFF. In nucleotides, the CDR3 is TGCGCCAGCAGCCAATCGCCGACAGGGGAAGCTTTCTTT.

The chain uses TRBV7-3 and TRBJ2-1; 8 nucleotides align to TRBD2. There are 15 residues in the CDR3. Germline trimming cut 4 bases from V and 2 bases from J; bases unmatched to any gene: 4. Germline loops: CDR1 SGHTA, CDR2 FQGTGA. CDR3 nucleotide sequence: TGTGCCAGCAGCTCCCGGGGGGGGGCCTACAATGAGCAGTTCTTC. It specifies CASSSRGGAYNEQFF.

The rearrangement links TRBV7-6 to TRBJ2-5, with TRBD1 matching 10 bases. Per the germline V gene, CDR1 is SGHVS and CDR2 is FNYEAQ. CDR3 length: 15 residues. V gave up 4 bases and J gave up 2 bases; unmatched junction bases: 4. The CDR3 DNA reads TGTGCCAGCAGCTCGGGACAGGGGTTTCAAGAGACCCAGTACTTC. This translates into CASSSGQGFQETQYF.

The chain combines TRBV19 with TRBJ1-2, with TRBD1 matching 7 bases. The CDR3 consists of 15 residues. Losses at the gene ends were 8 bases for V and 3 bases for J; bases not matched to a gene: 12. Germline V lookup: CDR1 LNHDA, CDR2 SQIVND (reference sequence). CDR3 residues: CASSDRARGDYGYTF. DNA for the CDR3: TGTGCCAGTTCGGATAGGGCCAGGGGGGACTATGGCTACACCTTC.

Remarks on this clone: One end of the junction varies from germline; a read error may be responsible. The V and J genes are TRBV2 and TRBJ1-5; D gene ambiguous. The CDR3 loop spans 14 amino acids. The germline CDR1 and CDR2 sequences are SNHLY and FYNNEI. CDR3 sequence reads: CAGSEAGGDQPQHF. CDR3 in DNA: TGTGCCGGCAGTGAAGCGGGAGGAGATCAGCCCCAGCATTTT.

Only a few counts were recorded for this clone. The J gene is TRBJ2-1, the V gene TRBV28; 9 bases are a match to TRBD1. The V gene's germline CDR1 is MDHEN and CDR2 SYDVKM. The CDR3 runs 15 residues. Trimming took 6 bases from V and 7 from J; bases not matched to a gene: 10. CDR3 region: CASRPGGQGRNEQFF. The CDR3, as DNA: TGTGCCAGCAGGCCCGGGGGACAGGGTAGAAATGAGCAGTTCTTC.

This clone was seen a few times. The CDR3 sequence is CASSADSTSTDTQYF. CDR3 nucleotides: TGTGCCAGCAGCGCTGACAGCACTAGCACAGATACGCAGTATTTT. The chain recombines TRBV2 with TRBJ2-3; the D gene is possibly TRBD1 (5 bases). V shed 6 bases and J shed 0 bases, with 13 bases lying between them. Germline assignment: CDR1 SNHLY and CDR2 FYNNEI. This CDR3 comprises 15 residues.

This rearrangement joins TRBV9 to TRBJ2-2, with TRBD2 matching 9 bases. Germline trimming cut 3 bases from V and 3 bases from J; bases unmatched to any gene: 0. The CDR3 has 14 amino acids. Germline V gene sequence: CDR1 SGDLS, CDR2 YYNGEE. DNA for the CDR3: TGTGCCAGCAGCGAGCGGGGGGACACCGGGGAGCTGTTTTTT. Translating it yields CASSERGDTGELFF.